The T cell receptor beta chain under discussion was sequenced for a study of blood T cell repertoires in COVID-19. Study as a whole: COVID-19 samples, acute and convalescent, were from the United States, Italy and Spain.

The repertoire was sequenced with immunoSEQ multiplex PCR; TCRdb's copy has only in-frame clones and lacks some. The sample lists about 170,000 clones; 85% to 90% were seen once. Trimming pared 4 bases from V and 4 bases from J, leaving 14 bases between. The CDR3 runs 15 residues. CDR1 is MGHRA, CDR2 YSYEKL, per germline. The genes are TRBV4-1 and TRBJ1-3; no definite D call. The clonotype was recovered from a man between 18 and 35 years old with active or convalescent COVID-19. Sequenced material: peripheral blood. CDR3 protein: CASSPIPREGNTIYF. The DNA for the CDR3 is TGCGCCAGCAGCCCCATACCTCGGGAGGGAAACACCATATATTTT.